Each of the 14 T cell receptor beta chains below was sequenced from the same sample in a study of T cell repertoires in cytomegalovirus infection. These receptors have no identified antigens. TCRdb used MiXCR to reprocess the reads, holding one entry per CDR3 protein. The sample lists about 900,000 distinct CDR3 sequences, about a third occurring once. Specimen: cultured CD8+ T cells from PBMCs, collected from culture after CMV antigen stimulation. The receptors originated from a human donor in good health (CMV status not recorded). Some clones in this sample may be carry-over from other donors' samples.

This clonotype was observed a few times. The chain employs TRBV19 and TRBJ2-1; 7 nucleotides line up with TRBD1. The CDR3 is 15 amino acids. In germline, CDR1 is LNHDA, CDR2 SQIVND (reference sequence). Trimming removed 5 bases from V and 8 bases from J; junction bases left unmatched: 12. CDR3 sequence reads: CASSAGTVRGDEQFF. CDR3 coding DNA: TGTGCCAGTAGTGCCGGGACAGTTCGGGGTGATGAGCAGTTCTTC.

Regarding this clonotype: Since no conserved phenylalanine or tryptophan closes the CDR3, a read error is the likely cause. The chain carries TRBV7-6 and TRBJ1-1, with a weak D call TRBD1 (6 bases). This CDR3 has 16 residues. The germline gives CDR1 SGHVS, CDR2 FNYEAQ. V shed 1 base and J shed 0 bases, with 12 bases lying between them. In nucleotides, the CDR3 is TGTGCCAGCAGCTTAGAGGCTGCAGGGGTGAACACTGAAGCTTTCTCT. It specifies CASSLEAAGVNTEAFS.

This clonotype was seen repeatedly, ten times or more. J is TRBJ1-1 and V is TRBV7-2, with D maybe TRBD1 (5 bases). Germline V CDR1 and CDR2: SGHTA, FQGNSA. The CDR3 runs 15 residues. Trimming removed 2 bases at V and 4 bases at J, with 14 bases between. In DNA form, the CDR3 reads TGTGCCAGCAGCTTACCGCAGGGTATGTTCACTGAAGCTTTCTTT. This sequence encodes CASSLPQGMFTEAFF. Combining the CDR3 with reference TRBV7-2 and TRBJ1-1 gives the whole variable domain GAGVSQSPSNKVTEKGKDVELRCDPISGHTALYWYRQSLGQGLEFLIYFQGNSAPDKSGLPSDRFSAERTGGSVSTLTIQRTQQEDSAVYLCASSLPQGMFTEAFFGQGTRLTVV.

The chain joins TRBV27 to TRBJ1-5; a possible D gene is TRBD1 (6 bases). V shed 3 bases and J shed 9 bases, with 21 bases lying between them. The CDR3 totals 16 residues. Germline-derived CDR1 and CDR2 are MNHEY and SMNVEV (reference sequence). The CDR3 sequence is CASSFRGGGKRWPQHF. The CDR3 region has the DNA TGTGCCAGCAGTTTTAGAGGGGGGGGAAAAAGATGGCCCCAGCATTTT.

A few counts support this clonotype. This chain uses TRBV29-1 with TRBJ1-1; no definite D call. V lost 4 bases, J lost 0 bases, and 9 bases lay in between. The CDR3 contains 13 residues. Germline CDR1 is SQVTM and CDR2 is ANQGSEA. In DNA, the CDR3 is TGCAGCGTTGTCCCTCCGATGAACACTGAAGCTTTCTTT. It translates to CSVVPPMNTEAFF.

This clonotype was counted between two and nine times. The chain links TRBV7-9 to TRBJ1-3; no reliable D call. CDR1 and CDR2 (germline): SEHNR, FQNEAQ (reference sequence). The V gene lost 5 bases and the J gene lost 0 bases, with 14 bases spanning the gap. The CDR3 spans 16 residues. The CDR3 protein is CASSPQHESSGNTIYF. CDR3 in DNA: TGTGCCAGCAGCCCACAACATGAGAGCTCTGGAAACACCATATATTTT.

With regard to this clonotype: Germline and junction disagree at one end, which may indicate a read error. The chain uses TRBV4-1 and TRBJ2-1, with D possibly matching TRBD2 (5 bases). The CDR3 consists of 15 residues. In germline, CDR1 is MGHRA, CDR2 YSYEKL. CDR3 coding DNA: TGTGCCAGCAACCAAGAGATCCGGGGTACTAATGAGCAGTTCTTC. This codes for CASNQEIRGTNEQFF.

This sequence joins TRBV6-1 and TRBJ2-5, with 9 bases matching TRBD2. Germline CDR1 reads MNHNS; CDR2 reads SASEGT. This CDR3 is 16 amino acids long. The trim removed 3 bases at V and 5 bases at J, leaving 10 bases unmatched. The CDR3 region is CASSEGGAGGRETQYF. The DNA for the CDR3 is TGTGCCAGCAGTGAGGGGGGGGCGGGGGGGCGGGAGACCCAGTACTTC.

The chain links TRBV20-1 to TRBJ1-5; D gene uncertain. CDR3 length: 12 residues. Germline assignment: CDR1 DFQATT and CDR2 SNEGSKA (reference sequence). V lost 3 bases to trimming and J lost 0 bases, with 3 bases between them. CDR3 nucleotide sequence: TGCAGTGCTAGTCTTAGCAATCAGCCCCAGCATTTT. It is translated as CSASLSNQPQHF.

This clonotype was picked up one time. V is TRBV4-1 and J is TRBJ1-5; D unresolved. The CDR3 is 16 amino acids. The V gene's germline CDR1 is MGHRA and CDR2 YSYEKL. The V gene lost 3 bases and the J gene lost 4 bases, with 16 bases spanning the gap. The CDR3 DNA reads as TGCGCCAGCAGCCAGGCCCCGGGCCCCAGAAATCAGCCCCAGCATTTT. Encoded protein: CASSQAPGPRNQPQHF.

This clonotype came up a few times. The rearrangement links TRBV20-1 to TRBJ1-4; no clear D. With 2 bases removed from V and 0 bases from J, the gap between germline ends came to 4 bases. CDR3 length: 13 amino acids. CDR1 DFQATT and CDR2 SNEGSKA come from the germline V gene (reference sequence). For the CDR3, the DNA is TGCAGTGCTAGATTTGCAACTAATGAAAAACTGTTTTTT. It yields the protein CSARFATNEKLFF.

The table lists this clonotype with a few counts. V and J are TRBV5-1 and TRBJ1-2, with D unclear. CDR1 is SGHRS, CDR2 YFSETQ, per germline. V was shortened by 1 base and J by 7 bases, with 11 bases between the two germline ends. The CDR3 is made up of 13 amino acids. CDR3: CASSLTALSGYTF. The CDR3, as DNA: TGCGCCAGCAGCTTGACAGCCTTGAGTGGCTACACCTTC.

CDR3 DNA sequence: TGTGCCACCAGTGATCCCAGAGGCCCGAACACCGGGGAGCTGTTTTTT. Amino acid sequence: CATSDPRGPNTGELFF. The genes are TRBV24-1 and TRBJ2-2; D ambiguous. This CDR3 has 16 amino acids. CDR1 is KGHDR, CDR2 SFDVKD, per germline. Between the trimmed V and J ends, which lost 3 bases and 0 bases, there was a span of 10 bases.

The chain recombines TRBV11-2 with TRBJ2-2; D is unclear. This CDR3 contains 14 residues. Germline-derived CDR1 and CDR2 are SGHAT and FQNNGV. Between the trimmed V and J ends, which lost 3 bases and 2 bases, there was a span of 7 bases. The CDR3 spells CASSFSHNTGELFF. CDR3 nucleotide sequence: TGTGCCAGCAGCTTTTCCCACAACACCGGGGAGCTGTTTTTT.